The present entry profiles one T cell receptor beta chain with its context. What it recognizes is unknown. The data were produced by immunoSEQ multiplex PCR, yet TCRdb's version contains in-frame clones alone and is incomplete. The table lists 150,000 or so clones, roughly nine tenths of them singletons. The sample is drawn from a study of T cell responses to AZD1222 COVID-19 vaccine. Study outcomes and limitations: The study found vaccine-associated CD4 TCRs spanning spike, dominant at 160-218 and 743-854.

V was trimmed by 2 bases and J by 2 bases, leaving 7 bases between them. The germline gives CDR1 MNHNS, CDR2 SASEGT. The CDR3 totals 15 residues. The TCR sequence derives from an adult in good health. This sample comprised peripheral blood, obtained on day 0 of AZD1222 vaccination. The chain combines TRBV6-1 with TRBJ2-6; no definite D call. The CDR3 bases are TGTGCCAGCAGTGAACTGTGGACTGGGGCCAACGTCCTGACTTTC. Its protein is CASSELWTGANVLTF.